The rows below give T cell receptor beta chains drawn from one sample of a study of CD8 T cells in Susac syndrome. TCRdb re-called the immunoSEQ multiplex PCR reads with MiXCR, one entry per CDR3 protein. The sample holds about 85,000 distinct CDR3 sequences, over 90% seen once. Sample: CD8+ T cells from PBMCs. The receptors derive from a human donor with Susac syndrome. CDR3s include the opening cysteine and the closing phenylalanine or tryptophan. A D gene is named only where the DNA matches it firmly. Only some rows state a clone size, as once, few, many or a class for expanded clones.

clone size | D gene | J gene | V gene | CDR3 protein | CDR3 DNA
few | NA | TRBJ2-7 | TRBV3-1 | CASSQGRDDNEQYF | TGTGCCAGCAGCCAAGGGAGAGACGACAACGAGCAGTACTTC
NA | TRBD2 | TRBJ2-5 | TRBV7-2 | CASSFWREDQETQYF | TGTGCCAGCAGCTTTTGGCGGGAGGACCAAGAGACCCAGTACTTC
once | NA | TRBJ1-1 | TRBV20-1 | CSASKRTLSMNTEAFF | TGCAGTGCTAGTAAAAGAACGCTAAGCATGAACACTGAAGCTTTCTTT
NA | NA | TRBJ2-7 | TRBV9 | CASSVDGGIGEQYF | TGTGCCAGCAGCGTAGATGGAGGGATAGGCGAGCAGTACTTC
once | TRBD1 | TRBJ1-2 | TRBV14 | CASSRHETGVYGYTF | TGTGCCAGCAGCCGCCACGAGACAGGGGTCTATGGCTACACCTTC
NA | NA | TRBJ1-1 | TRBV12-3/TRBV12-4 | CASSQGGLGSESTEAFF | TGTGCCAGCAGCCAAGGAGGACTGGGATCGGAGAGCACTGAAGCTTTCTTT
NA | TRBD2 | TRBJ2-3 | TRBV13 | CASSSQLAEPTDTQYF | TGTGCCAGCAGCTCACAACTAGCGGAGCCCACAGATACGCAGTATTTT
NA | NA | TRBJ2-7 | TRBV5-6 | CASSQKNSDSYEQYF | TGTGCCAGCAGCCAAAAGAATTCTGACAGTTACGAGCAGTACTTC
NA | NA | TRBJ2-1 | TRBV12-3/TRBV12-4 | CASSTLGNEQFF | TGTGCCAGCAGTACTTTAGGGAATGAGCAGTTCTTC
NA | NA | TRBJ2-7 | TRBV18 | CASSHTGGIEQYF | TGTGCCAGCTCTCACACTGGGGGGATCGAGCAGTACTTC
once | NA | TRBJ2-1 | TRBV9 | CASSVAHNEQFF | TGTGCCAGCAGCGTAGCCCACAATGAGCAGTTCTTC
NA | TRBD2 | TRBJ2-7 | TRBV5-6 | CASSWIPSGSYEQYF | TGTGCCAGCTCCTGGATCCCTAGCGGCTCCTACGAGCAGTACTTC
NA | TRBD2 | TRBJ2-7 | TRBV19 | CASSIRLADPYGQYF | TGTGCCAGTAGTATACGGCTAGCGGACCCCTACGGGCAGTACTTC
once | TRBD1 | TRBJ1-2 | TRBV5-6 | CASSLGTGSGYTF | TGTGCCAGCAGCCTGGGGACAGGGAGCGGCTACACCTTC
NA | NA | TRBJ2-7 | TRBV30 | CAWRGFDSYEQYF | TGTGCCTGGAGGGGCTTTGACTCCTACGAGCAGTACTTC
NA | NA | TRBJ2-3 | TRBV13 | CASGGTTADTQYF | TGTGCCAGCGGGGGGACCACGGCAGATACGCAGTATTTT
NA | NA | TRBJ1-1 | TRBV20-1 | CSAPDIMGTFF | TGCAGTGCTCCAGACATCATGGGGACTTTCTTT
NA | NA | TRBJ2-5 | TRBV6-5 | CASRSGETQYF | TGTGCCAGCAGGTCGGGGGAGACCCAGTACTTC
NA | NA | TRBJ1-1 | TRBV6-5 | CASTRMGPHTEAFF | TGTGCCAGCACCCGAATGGGGCCCCACACTGAAGCTTTCTTT
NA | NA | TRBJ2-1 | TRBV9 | CASSVDLFVNEQFF | TGTGCCAGCAGCGTAGATCTTTTTGTCAATGAGCAGTTCTTC